This TCR beta chain was observed in a study of identical twins listed by TCRdb under 2016. About the investigation overall: To test whether fetal clonotypes persist, the study used deep sequencing on TCR alpha and beta repertoires from monozygotic twins, unrelated adults of various ages, and cord blood. To rule out contamination, the twin experiments were replicated at different times with different library preparation protocols.

The junction carries 16 bases between V and J, which are trimmed by 6 bases and 2 bases respectively. The cysteine opens and the phenylalanine closes a CDR3 of 15 amino acids. Only the CDR3 region is kept as DNA, spanning 45 bases read in frame from base 1. For CDR1 and CDR2, the germline V gene lists SGHTA and FQGNSA. In regard to this clonotype: There is no known antigen for this receptor. Within one base of it there is no much larger clone, and no base qualities were kept.

Libraries were made using 5' RACE. The instrument given in TCRdb is Illumina HiSeq 2000. Template switching added a universal primer binding site, and the final cDNA carried a unique molecular identifier that allowed TCR cDNA molecules to be counted accurately. Specific primers in the conserved constant-segment region were used to synthesize first-strand cDNA for TCR alpha and beta chains. To control for contamination, each cDNA library was double barcoded with a SMART-Mk sample barcode plus Illumina barcodes. TruSeq adapter sequences along with Illumina sample barcodes were introduced in two successive PCR steps. The Illumina HiSeq platform was used with custom primers to sequence TCR alpha and beta cDNA libraries. As for how the authors treated the data: Unique molecular identifiers were extracted from raw reads with MiGEC, and CDR3 positions were determined with MiXCR. For each individual, recombination models were inferred using an EM algorithm with the repgenHMM and IGoR tools. The analysis of shared clonotypes was done with the tcR package in R, with sharing normalized by the product of cloneset sizes. Out-of-frame nonproductive sequences were analyzed to study raw recombination free of thymic and clonal selection effects. TCRdb redid the processing of the public reads, applying fastp at Q25 and MiXCR, and retained in-frame beta chains. Records with the same CDR3 protein are collapsed into one entry carrying the most frequent genes and DNA. The authors' filters were not applied to this entry. The sample table shows 1.5 million to 2 million distinct CDR3 sequences, and less than 35% are seen once. Together, the top ten hold 0.27% of the sample.

General study outcomes and caveats: A weaker excess of twin sharing was found in beta out-of-frame sequences because the signal-to-noise ratio was lowered by fewer shared sequences. Fewer insertions were carried by abundant cord blood beta clonotypes; a weaker similar trend was observed in young adult naive repertoires, while no such trend was observed in memory repertoires. Because the same donors could not be followed over many years, the conclusions relied on cross-sectional statistical analysis. Out-of-frame TCR alpha sequences shared between twins showed an excess of low generation-probability sequences compared with coincidental sharing between unrelated individuals. Zero-insertion analyses could be partly confounded by invariant T cells such as MAIT and iNKT, though diverse VJ usage argued against such confounding for most clonotypes. Recombination models systematically underestimated out-of-frame TCR alpha sharing in monozygotic twins but agreed with sharing between unrelated individuals.

Every donor was a healthy Caucasian. The rearrangement joined TRBV7-2 to TRBJ2-5, with the D gene not clear enough to name. Specimen: cord blood. This receptor was identified in a newborn girl in good health. The CDR3 region: CASRGWSARQETQYF. The DNA sequence is given as TGTGCCAGCAGGGGGTGGAGCGCCAGACAAGAGACCCAGTACTTC.